The clone carrying this T cell receptor (beta chain) showed up just once. TCRdb's table, derived via immunoSEQ multiplex PCR, lists solely in-frame clones and lacks some. The sample records more than 110,000 clones, 84% being singletons. The length of the CDR3 is 19 residues. Germline lookup yields CDR1 LGHNA and CDR2 YNFKEQ. With 3 bases clipped from V and 5 bases from J, the junction kept 13 bases outside the gene matches. This sample is part of a study of blood T cell repertoires in COVID-19. Source material: peripheral blood. This TCR derives from a human donor in a cohort sampled during active COVID-19. V gene TRBV4-2 combines with J gene TRBJ2-2, with 12 nucleotides matching TRBD2. This chain's CDR3 is CASSHPSGGAVVWTGELFF. CDR3 sequence (DNA): TGTGCCAGCAGCCATCCTAGCGGGGGGGCGGTGGTATGGACCGGGGAGCTGTTTTTT.